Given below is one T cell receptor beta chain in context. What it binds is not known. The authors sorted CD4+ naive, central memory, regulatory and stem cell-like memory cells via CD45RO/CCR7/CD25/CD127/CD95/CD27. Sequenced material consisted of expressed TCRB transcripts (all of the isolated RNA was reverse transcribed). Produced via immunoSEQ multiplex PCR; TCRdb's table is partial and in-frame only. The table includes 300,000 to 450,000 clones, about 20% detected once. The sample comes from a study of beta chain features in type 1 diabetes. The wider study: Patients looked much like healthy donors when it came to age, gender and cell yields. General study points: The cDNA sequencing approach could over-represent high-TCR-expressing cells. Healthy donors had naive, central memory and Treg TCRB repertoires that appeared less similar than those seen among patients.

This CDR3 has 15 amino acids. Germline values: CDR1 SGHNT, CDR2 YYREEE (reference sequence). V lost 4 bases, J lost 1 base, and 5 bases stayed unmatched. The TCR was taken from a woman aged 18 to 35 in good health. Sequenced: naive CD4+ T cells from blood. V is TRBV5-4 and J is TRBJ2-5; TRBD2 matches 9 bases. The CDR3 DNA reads TGTGCCAGCAGCATTAGCGGGAGCCCCCAAGAGACCCAGTACTTC. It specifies CASSISGSPQETQYF.